This record covers a single T cell receptor (beta chain). This clone was observed once. Its antigen is currently not known. Per-nucleotide qualities are absent, and no much larger clonotype sits a single base away. This sample stems from a study of radiation and T cells in renal cell carcinoma (dated by TCRdb to 2018 to 2021). Background for the entire study: The samples were obtained from a clinical trial, where primary renal cell carcinomas were treated with 15 Gy stereotactic body radiation therapy and then removed by nephrectomy 4 weeks afterward. In total, 50 to 55 samples underwent TCR beta sequencing: about 25 tumors plus 27 peripheral blood samples. Across all 55 or so samples, several million unique CDR3 nucleotide sequences, encoding roughly 3 million unique CDR3 amino acid sequences, were identified.

The meaning of the sample's time point label: blood 2 weeks post-SBRT. The treatment or condition label for this specimen denotes: 15 Gy SBRT to primary tumor, nephrectomy 4 weeks later. To track tumor-enriched clonotypes, serial peripheral blood was sampled from radiation-treated patients at baseline and at 2 weeks and 4 weeks after SBRT. Renal cell carcinoma with clear cell pathology was present in all patients. The QIAamp DNA Blood Mini Kit (Qiagen) was used to prepare genomic DNA for TCR sequencing. The analyses included only samples that passed all quality control checks. TCR beta libraries were generated from genomic DNA with the immunoSEQ kit, following the manufacturer's recommendations. For library preparation, a first multiplex PCR was performed with proprietary primers, followed by a second PCR in which unique barcodes were added, and bead cleanups were performed after each round. Each sample batch included a kit-provided positive control reaction and a negative control reaction. The final libraries were assessed on an Agilent 4200 TapeStation D1000 ScreenTape, pooled by volume, and quantified by qPCR. Sequencing ran on an Illumina NextSeq500 with a MidOutput 150-cycle cartridge, using 156 Read1 and 15 Index1 cycles with kit custom primers. The pooled library was loaded at approximately 0.97 pM with about 21% PhiX control spiked in. In the original analysis: Vendor-processed data were analyzed in R, with a clonotype defined as all T cells sharing the same CDR3 nucleotide sequence. In the clone abundance analyses, frequencies in each sample were normalized to that sample's 10,000 most abundant clones. Public T cell clones, which averaged fewer than five per sample, were removed prior to analysis. Tumor-enriched and baseline blood-enriched clonotypes were defined by at least a 32-fold difference in abundance between compartments. Clonotypes expanded or contracted between blood time points were identified with a beta-binomial differential abundance model. The Baroni-Urbani and Buser coefficient was used to measure tumor-blood repertoire similarity, and groups were compared with two-tailed Wilcoxon tests in R. TCRdb holds this immuneACCESS table with in-frame rearrangements only. Some clones are missing; in checked studies, unresolved V genes explain under half, and the rest has no known cause. V, J and clone size are taken as reported in that table, and D and trimming were inferred from the DNA itself. A total of tens of thousands of clones appear in this sample, approximately 86% of them only once. Jointly, the top ten make up around 21% of the sample.

General conclusions and limits of the study: In blood, the top tumor clonotypes increased from baseline to 2 weeks after radiation and then shrank by 4 weeks, which suggests a temporary expansion of tumor-resident clones. Because no pretreatment tumor biopsies were available, whether clonotypes were present in the tumor at baseline could not be determined. With a single-armed trial design, the study had no way to address how radiation dose or scheduling affects the TCR repertoire. Changes in the blood repertoire were not tracked past 4 weeks after treatment.

From the germline V gene, CDR1 is SGHRS and CDR2 is YFSETQ. CDR3 length: 13 amino acids, cysteine to phenylalanine. The kept DNA is CDR3 alone, 39 bases in frame from the first base. V is shortened by 4 bases, J by 3 bases, and the region joining them spans 10 bases. The chain is made from TRBV5-1 and TRBJ1-1, with the D gene too uncertain to name. The sequences come from blood, collected from a patient whose treatment included radiotherapy and nephrectomy. The TCR originated in a woman aged 45 to 65 with renal cell carcinoma. The nucleotides read TGCGCCAGCAGCCTACGGCAGCACACTGAAGCTTTCTTT. This yields the protein CASSLRQHTEAFF. Full variable domain (CDR3 extended with the reference TRBV5-1 and TRBJ1-1 proteins): KAGVTQTPRYLIKTRGQQVTLSCSPISGHRSVSWYQQTPGQGLQFLFEYFSETQRNKGNFPGRFSGRQFSNSRSEMNVSTLELGDSALYLCASSLRQHTEAFFGQGTRLTVV.